The clone carrying this TCR beta chain was seen many times. Its antigen remains unknown. The data originate from a study of T cells in Graves' hyperthyroidism and ophthalmopathy. Study summary: It was at initial diagnosis, before any treatment, that peripheral blood was collected.

The CDR3 length is 14 residues. Germline V lookup: CDR1 MNHEY, CDR2 SVGEGT. V shed 5 bases and J shed 6 bases, with 13 bases lying between them. General study results and limits: From stable hyperthyroidism, ophthalmopathy was set apart by a 13 V-J model.

Amplification yielded TCR beta CDR3 regions, with RNA transcripts as the source. In the first-round RT-PCR of the TCR CDR3, the HTBI primer set was used. TCRdb re-derived calls from the multiplex PCR reads in MiXCR, one entry per CDR3 protein. This sample carries 660,000 or so distinct CDR3 sequences, roughly 20% of them seen once, and the ten largest clones take more than 30%. PBMCs were obtained from over 8.5 ml fresh peripheral blood. This chain uses TRBV6-2 or TRBV6-3 with TRBJ1-4; D remains unclear. The clonotype was recovered from a young man with Graves' ophthalmopathy. Sequencing input: blood. CDR3 protein: CASSQQYRDEKLFF. The CDR3 region has the DNA TGTGCCAGCAGTCAACAGTACCGGGATGAAAAACTGTTTTTT.